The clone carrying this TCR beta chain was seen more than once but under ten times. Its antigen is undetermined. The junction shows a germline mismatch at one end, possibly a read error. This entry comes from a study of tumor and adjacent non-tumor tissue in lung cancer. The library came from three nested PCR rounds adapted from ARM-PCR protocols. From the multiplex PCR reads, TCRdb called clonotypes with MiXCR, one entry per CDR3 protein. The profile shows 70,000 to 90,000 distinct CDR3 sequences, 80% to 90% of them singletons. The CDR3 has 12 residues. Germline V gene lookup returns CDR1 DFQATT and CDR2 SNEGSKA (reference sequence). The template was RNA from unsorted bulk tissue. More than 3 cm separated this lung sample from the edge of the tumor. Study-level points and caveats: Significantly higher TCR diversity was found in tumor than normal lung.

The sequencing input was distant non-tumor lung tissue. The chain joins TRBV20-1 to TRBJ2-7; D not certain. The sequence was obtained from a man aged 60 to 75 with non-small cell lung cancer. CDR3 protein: CSASAVTHEQYF. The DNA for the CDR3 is TGCAGTGCCAGTGCGGTCACCCACGAGCAGTACTTT.